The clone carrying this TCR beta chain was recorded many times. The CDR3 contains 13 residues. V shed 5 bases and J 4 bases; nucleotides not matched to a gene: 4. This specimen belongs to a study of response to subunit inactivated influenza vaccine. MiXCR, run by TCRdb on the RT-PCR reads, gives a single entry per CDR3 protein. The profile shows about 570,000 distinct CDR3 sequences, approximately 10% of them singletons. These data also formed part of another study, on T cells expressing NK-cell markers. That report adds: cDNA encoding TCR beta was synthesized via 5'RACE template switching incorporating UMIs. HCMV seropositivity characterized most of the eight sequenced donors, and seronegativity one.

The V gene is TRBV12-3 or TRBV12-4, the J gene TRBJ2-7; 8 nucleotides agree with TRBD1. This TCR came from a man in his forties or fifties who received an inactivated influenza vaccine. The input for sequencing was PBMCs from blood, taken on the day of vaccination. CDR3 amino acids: CASSGQGLYEQYF. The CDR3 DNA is TGTGCCAGCAGTGGACAGGGCCTTTACGAGCAGTACTTC.